What follows is one TCR beta chain and its context. Its cognate antigen is unknown. The germline V gene encodes CDR1 SGHRS and CDR2 YFSETQ. The CDR3 is made up of 14 amino acids. The V end was cut by 5 bases, the J end by 3 bases, with 14 bases between. This specimen belongs to a study of T-cell memory formation after mild COVID-19. Study-level results: The study found contracting CD4+ clones mainly in CM and EM and contracting CD8+ clones in EMRA.

TCRdb fed the 5' RACE reads into MiXCR, producing one record per CDR3 protein. The sample yields about 38,000 distinct CDR3 sequences, roughly an eighth seen once. Sequencing input: PBMCs or a T cell subset sorted from them (not recorded which). This TCR was sampled from a man aged 18 to 30 who had mild COVID-19 (a few samples of this study predate the infection). Cell type and time point are not known. This chain links TRBV5-1 with TRBJ1-2; D might be TRBD1 (5 bases). CDR3 in amino acids: CASSHRDRDYGYTF. The CDR3 DNA follows: TGCGCCAGCAGTCACCGGGACCGCGACTATGGCTACACCTTC.